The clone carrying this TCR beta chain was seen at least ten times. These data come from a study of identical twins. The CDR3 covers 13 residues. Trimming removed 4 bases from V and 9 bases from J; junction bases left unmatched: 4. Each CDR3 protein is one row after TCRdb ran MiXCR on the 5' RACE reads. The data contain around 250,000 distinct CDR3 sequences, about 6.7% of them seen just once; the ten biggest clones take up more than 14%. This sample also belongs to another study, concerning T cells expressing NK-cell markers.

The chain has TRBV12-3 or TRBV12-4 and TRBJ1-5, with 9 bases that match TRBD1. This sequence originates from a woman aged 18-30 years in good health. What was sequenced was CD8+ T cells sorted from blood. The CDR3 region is CASSSGQGTPQHF. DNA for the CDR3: TGTGCCAGCAGTTCGGGACAGGGTACGCCCCAGCATTTT.